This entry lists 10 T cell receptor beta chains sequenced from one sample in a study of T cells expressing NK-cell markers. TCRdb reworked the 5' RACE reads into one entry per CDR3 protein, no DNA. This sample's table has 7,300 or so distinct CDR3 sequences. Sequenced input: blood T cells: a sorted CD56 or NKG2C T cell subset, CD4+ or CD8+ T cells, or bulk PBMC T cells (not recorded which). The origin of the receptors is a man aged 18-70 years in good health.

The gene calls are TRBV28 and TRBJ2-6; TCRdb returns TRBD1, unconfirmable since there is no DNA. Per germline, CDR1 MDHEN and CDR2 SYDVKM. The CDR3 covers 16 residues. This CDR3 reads CASVPGAKTGANVLTF.

The CDR3 reads CASSRGLVEETQYF. The rearrangement joins TRBV5-4 to TRBJ2-5; the D call of TRBD2 rests on TCRdb alone, since no DNA is present to check it. The germline V gene encodes CDR1 SGHNT and CDR2 YYREEE (reference sequence). This CDR3 is 14 amino acids long.

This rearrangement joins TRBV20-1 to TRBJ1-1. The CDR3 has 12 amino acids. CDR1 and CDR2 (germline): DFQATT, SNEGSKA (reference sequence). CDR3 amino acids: CRGGVGHTEAFF.

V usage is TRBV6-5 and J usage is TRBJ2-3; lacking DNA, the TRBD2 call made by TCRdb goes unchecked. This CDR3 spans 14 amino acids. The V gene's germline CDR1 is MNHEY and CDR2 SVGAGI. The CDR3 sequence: CASEFSGLSDTQYF.

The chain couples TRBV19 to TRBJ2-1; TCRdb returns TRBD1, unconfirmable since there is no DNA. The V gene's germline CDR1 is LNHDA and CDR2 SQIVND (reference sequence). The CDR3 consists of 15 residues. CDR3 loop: CASSIGAGDYNEQFF.

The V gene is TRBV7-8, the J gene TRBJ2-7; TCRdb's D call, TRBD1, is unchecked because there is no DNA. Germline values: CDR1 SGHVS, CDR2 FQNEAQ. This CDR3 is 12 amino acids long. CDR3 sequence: CASSFTGTEQYF.

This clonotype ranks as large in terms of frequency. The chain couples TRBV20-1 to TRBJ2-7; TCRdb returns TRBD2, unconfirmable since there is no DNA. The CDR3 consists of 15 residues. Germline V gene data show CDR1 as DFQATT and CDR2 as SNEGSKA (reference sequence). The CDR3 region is CSASDPGGKAYEQYF.

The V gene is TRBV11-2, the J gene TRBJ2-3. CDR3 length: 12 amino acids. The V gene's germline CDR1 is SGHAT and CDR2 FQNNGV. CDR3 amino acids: CASSLYSDTQYF. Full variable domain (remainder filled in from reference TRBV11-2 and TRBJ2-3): EAGVAQSPRYKIIEKRQSVAFWCNPISGHATLYWYQQILGQGPKLLIQFQNNGVVDDSQLPKDRFSAERLKGVDSTLKIQPAKLEDSAVYLCASSLYSDTQYFGPGTRLTVL.

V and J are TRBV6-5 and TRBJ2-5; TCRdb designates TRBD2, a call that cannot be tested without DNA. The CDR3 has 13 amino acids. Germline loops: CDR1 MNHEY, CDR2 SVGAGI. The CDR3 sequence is CASSFSGPGTQYF.

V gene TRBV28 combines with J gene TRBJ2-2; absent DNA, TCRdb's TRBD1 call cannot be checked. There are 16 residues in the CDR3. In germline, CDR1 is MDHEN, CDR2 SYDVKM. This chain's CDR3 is CASSLMGDRKEGELFF.